One and the same sample provided the 8 T cell receptor beta chains below, sequenced in a study of shared clonotypes between healthy human individuals. The protocol was immunoSEQ multiplex PCR, while the TCRdb copy is restricted to in-frame clones and leaves out a portion. The repertoire includes about 450,000 clones, roughly 78% of them detected once, and over 9.5% sits in the top ten. The sample was PBMCs. These receptors came from a woman between 35 and 50 years old in good health. Some clones in this sample may be carry-over from other donors' samples.

The chain carries TRBV28 and TRBJ2-2; the D is unclear. Between the trimmed V and J ends, which lost 8 bases and 3 bases, there was a span of 13 bases. CDR1 MDHEN and CDR2 SYDVKM come from the germline V gene. The CDR3 contains 14 residues. The CDR3 reads CASLSSPDTGELFF. The CDR3 DNA is TGTGCCAGCCTTTCCTCGCCCGACACCGGGGAGCTGTTTTTT.

The chain employs TRBV27 and TRBJ1-1; D might be TRBD1 (6 bases). The germline V gene encodes CDR1 MNHEY and CDR2 SMNVEV (reference sequence). V shed 7 bases and J shed 4 bases, with 19 bases lying between them. CDR3 size: 15 residues. Here the CDR3 reads CASIPFTGASTEAFF. CDR3 coding DNA: TGTGCCAGCATCCCCTTTACGGGGGCGAGCACTGAAGCTTTCTTT.

The rearrangement links TRBV5-1 to TRBJ2-3; D unresolved. Trimming removed 4 bases from V and 2 bases from J, with 5 bases in between. The CDR3 sequence is 12 residues long. Germline V CDR1 and CDR2: SGHRS, YFSETQ. The CDR3, as DNA: TGCGCCAGCAGCAGCCTCACAGATACGCAGTATTTT. Translation: CASSSLTDTQYF. Filled out from reference TRBV5-1 and TRBJ2-3, the complete variable domain reads KAGVTQTPRYLIKTRGQQVTLSCSPISGHRSVSWYQQTPGQGLQFLFEYFSETQRNKGNFPGRFSGRQFSNSRSEMNVSTLELGDSALYLCASSSLTDTQYFGPGTRLTVL.

This sequence joins TRBV11-2 and TRBJ2-1; D remains unclear. Germline CDR1 reads SGHAT; CDR2 reads FQNNGV. With 6 bases removed from V and 9 bases from J, the gap between germline ends came to 18 bases. CDR3 length equals 14 residues. The CDR3 protein is CASRSSGRFGEQFF. The CDR3 nucleotides are TGTGCCAGCAGATCGTCGGGCCGTTTTGGTGAGCAGTTCTTC.

The chain is built from TRBV6-6 and TRBJ2-5; D unresolved. Between the trimmed V and J ends, which lost 2 bases and 2 bases, there was a span of 12 bases. The CDR3 contains 15 residues. Looked up from germline, CDR1 is MNHNY and CDR2 is SVGAGI (reference sequence). CDR3 in DNA: TGTGCCAGCAGTTACAGTGGTACAGTTCAAGAGACCCAGTACTTC. This codes for CASSYSGTVQETQYF.

A single count supports this clone. V and J are TRBV7-8 and TRBJ2-3; possibly TRBD2 for D (5 bases). V shed 7 bases and J shed 5 bases, with 7 bases lying between them. The CDR3 consists of 11 residues. CDR1 and CDR2 from the germline V gene are SGHVS and FQNEAQ. The CDR3: CASIGVDTQYF. CDR3 in DNA: TGTGCCAGCATCGGGGTAGATACGCAGTATTTT.

The chain uses TRBV7-9 and TRBJ2-7; perhaps TRBD2 as D (5 bases). With 2 bases removed from V and 2 bases from J, the gap between germline ends came to 13 bases. CDR3 length: 15 amino acids. CDR1 is SEHNR, CDR2 FQNEAQ, per germline (reference sequence). CDR3 residues: CASSLKAGSAYEQYF. The CDR3, as DNA: TGTGCCAGCAGCTTAAAGGCTGGGAGCGCCTACGAGCAGTACTTC.

This clone was counted a few times. A read error may be the cause here, since a much bigger clone is one base away. This chain uses TRBV30 with TRBJ2-7; TRBD2 is a possible D gene (6 bases). This CDR3 contains 16 residues. CDR1 and CDR2 from the germline V gene are GTSNPN and SVGIG (reference sequence). CDR3 protein: CAWSSISGSTGYKQYF. CDR3 bases: TGTGCCTGGAGCAGCATTAGCGGCAGTACGGGCTACAAGCAGTACTTC.